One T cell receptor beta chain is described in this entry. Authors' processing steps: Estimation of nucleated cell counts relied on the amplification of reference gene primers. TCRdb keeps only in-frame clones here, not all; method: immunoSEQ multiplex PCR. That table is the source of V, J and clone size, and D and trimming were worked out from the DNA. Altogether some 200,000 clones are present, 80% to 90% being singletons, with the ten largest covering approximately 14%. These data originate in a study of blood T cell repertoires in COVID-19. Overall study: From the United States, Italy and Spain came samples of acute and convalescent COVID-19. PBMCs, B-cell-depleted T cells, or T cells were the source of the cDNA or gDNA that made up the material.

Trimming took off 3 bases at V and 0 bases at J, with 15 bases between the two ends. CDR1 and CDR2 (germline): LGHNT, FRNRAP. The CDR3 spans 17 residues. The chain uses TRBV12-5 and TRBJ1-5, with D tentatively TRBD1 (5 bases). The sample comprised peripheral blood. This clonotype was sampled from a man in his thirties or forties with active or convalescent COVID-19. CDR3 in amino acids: CASGFILPGDSNQPQHF. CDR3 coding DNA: TGTGCTAGTGGTTTTATATTACCGGGGGATAGCAATCAGCCCCAGCATTTT.